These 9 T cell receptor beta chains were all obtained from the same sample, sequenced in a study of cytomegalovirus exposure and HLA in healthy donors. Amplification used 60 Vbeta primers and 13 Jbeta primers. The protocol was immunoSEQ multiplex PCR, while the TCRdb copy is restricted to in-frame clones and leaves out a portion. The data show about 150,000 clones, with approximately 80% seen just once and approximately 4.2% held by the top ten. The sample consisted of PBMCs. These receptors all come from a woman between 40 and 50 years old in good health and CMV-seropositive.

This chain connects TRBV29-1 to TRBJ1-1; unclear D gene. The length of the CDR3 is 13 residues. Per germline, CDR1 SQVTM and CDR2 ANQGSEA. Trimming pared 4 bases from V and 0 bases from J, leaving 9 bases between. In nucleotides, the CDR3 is TGCAGCGTTGCCCCACAGTTGAACACTGAAGCTTTCTTT. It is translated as CSVAPQLNTEAFF.

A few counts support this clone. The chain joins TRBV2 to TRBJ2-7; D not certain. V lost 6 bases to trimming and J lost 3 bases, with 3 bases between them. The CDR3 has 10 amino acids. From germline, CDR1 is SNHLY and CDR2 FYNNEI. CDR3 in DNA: TGTGCCAGCAGCCTCTACGAGCAGTACTTC. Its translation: CASSLYEQYF.

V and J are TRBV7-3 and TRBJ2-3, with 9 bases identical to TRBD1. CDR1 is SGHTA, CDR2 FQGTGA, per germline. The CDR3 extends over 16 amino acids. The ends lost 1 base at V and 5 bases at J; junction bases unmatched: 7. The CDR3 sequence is CASSLNLGTGKDTQYF. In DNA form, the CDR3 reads TGTGCCAGCAGCTTAAATTTAGGGACAGGGAAAGATACGCAGTATTTT.

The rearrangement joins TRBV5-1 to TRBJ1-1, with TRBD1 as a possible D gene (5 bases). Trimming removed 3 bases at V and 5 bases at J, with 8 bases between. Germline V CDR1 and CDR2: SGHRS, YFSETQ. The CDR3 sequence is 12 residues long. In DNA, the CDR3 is TGCGCCAGCAGCTCCTCAGGGACTGAAGCTTTCTTT. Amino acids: CASSSSGTEAFF.

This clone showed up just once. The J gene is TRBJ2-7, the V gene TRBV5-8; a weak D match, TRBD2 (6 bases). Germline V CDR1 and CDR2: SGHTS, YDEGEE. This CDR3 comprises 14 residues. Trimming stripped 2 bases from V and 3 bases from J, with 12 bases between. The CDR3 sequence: CASSFSGRNYEQYF. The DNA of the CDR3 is TGTGCCAGCAGCTTTTCCGGGAGAAACTACGAGCAGTACTTC.

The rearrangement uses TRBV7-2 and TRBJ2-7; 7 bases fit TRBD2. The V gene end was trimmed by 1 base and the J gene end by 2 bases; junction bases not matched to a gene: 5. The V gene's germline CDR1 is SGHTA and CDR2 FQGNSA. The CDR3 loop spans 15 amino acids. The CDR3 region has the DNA TGTGCCAGCAGCTTAGGGGGTGGGAGGGCCTACGAGCAGTACTTC. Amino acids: CASSLGGGRAYEQYF. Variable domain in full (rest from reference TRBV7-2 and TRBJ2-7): GAGVSQSPSNKVTEKGKDVELRCDPISGHTALYWYRQSLGQGLEFLIYFQGNSAPDKSGLPSDRFSAERTGGSVSTLTIQRTQQEDSAVYLCASSLGGGRAYEQYFGPGTRLTVT.

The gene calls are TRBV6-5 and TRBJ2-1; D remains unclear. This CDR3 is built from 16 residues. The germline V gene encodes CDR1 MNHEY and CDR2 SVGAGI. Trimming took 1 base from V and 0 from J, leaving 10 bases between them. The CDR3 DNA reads TGTGCCAGCAGTTACTGGGTACCTAGCTCCTACAATGAGCAGTTCTTC. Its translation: CASSYWVPSSYNEQFF.

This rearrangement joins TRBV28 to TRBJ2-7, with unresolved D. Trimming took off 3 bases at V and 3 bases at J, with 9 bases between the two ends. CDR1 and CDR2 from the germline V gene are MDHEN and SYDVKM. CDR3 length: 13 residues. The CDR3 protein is CASSLVSNYEQYF. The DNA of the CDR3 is TGTGCCAGCAGTTTGGTTAGCAACTACGAGCAGTACTTC.

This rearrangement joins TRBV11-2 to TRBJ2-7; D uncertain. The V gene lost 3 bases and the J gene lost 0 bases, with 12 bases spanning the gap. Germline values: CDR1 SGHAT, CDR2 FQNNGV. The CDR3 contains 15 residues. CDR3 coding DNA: TGTGCCAGCAGCTTTTTTGGCGGTAGCTCCTACGAGCAGTACTTC. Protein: CASSFFGGSSYEQYF.